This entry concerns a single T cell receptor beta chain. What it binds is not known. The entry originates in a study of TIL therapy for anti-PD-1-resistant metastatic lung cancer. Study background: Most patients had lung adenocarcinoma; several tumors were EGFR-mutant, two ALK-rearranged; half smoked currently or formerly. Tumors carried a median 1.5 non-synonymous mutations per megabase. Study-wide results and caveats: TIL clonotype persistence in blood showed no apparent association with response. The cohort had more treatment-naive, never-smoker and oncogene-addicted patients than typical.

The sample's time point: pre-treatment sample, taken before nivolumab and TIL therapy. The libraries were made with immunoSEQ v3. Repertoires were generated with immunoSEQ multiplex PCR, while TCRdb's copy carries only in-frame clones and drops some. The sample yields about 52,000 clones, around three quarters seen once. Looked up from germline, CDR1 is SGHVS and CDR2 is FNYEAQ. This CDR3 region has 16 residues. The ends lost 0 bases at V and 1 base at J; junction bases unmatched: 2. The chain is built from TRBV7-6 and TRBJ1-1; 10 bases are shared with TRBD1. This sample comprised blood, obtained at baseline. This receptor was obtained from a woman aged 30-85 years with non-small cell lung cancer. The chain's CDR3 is CASSLAGQGKNTEAFF. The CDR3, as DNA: TGTGCCAGCAGCTTAGCGGGACAGGGGAAGAACACTGAAGCTTTCTTT.